Presented here are 20 T cell receptor beta chains from one specimen sequenced in a study of blood T cell repertoires in COVID-19. The method was immunoSEQ multiplex PCR; TCRdb's version includes in-frame clones alone and lacks a portion of them. The sample has about 210,000 clones, roughly 89% seen once. The specimen sequenced was PBMCs or T cells enriched from blood (not recorded which). These receptors were collected from a man aged 18 to 30 with acute COVID-19.

The genes are TRBV7-2 and TRBJ2-5; D might be TRBD2 (6 bases). The germline gives CDR1 SGHTA, CDR2 FQGNSA. V lost 5 bases, J lost 7 bases, and 17 bases lay in between. The CDR3 consists of 14 residues. The CDR3 loop is CASSPGEAEGTQYF. In DNA form, the CDR3 reads TGTGCCAGCAGCCCTGGGGAGGCCGAGGGGACCCAGTACTTC. The whole variable domain, filled in from reference TRBV7-2 and TRBJ2-5, reads GAGVSQSPSNKVTEKGKDVELRCDPISGHTALYWYRQSLGQGLEFLIYFQGNSAPDKSGLPSDRFSAERTGGSVSTLTIQRTQQEDSAVYLCASSPGEAEGTQYFGPGTRLLVL.

The chain uses TRBV27 and TRBJ2-7; 11 positions agree with TRBD2. This CDR3 spans 14 amino acids. Per germline, CDR1 MNHEY and CDR2 SMNVEV (reference sequence). Trimming removed 6 bases from V and 7 bases from J; junction bases left unmatched: 8. The DNA for the CDR3 is TGTGCCAGCAGCCGCGGGACTAGCGGACGGGAGCAGTACTTC. Amino acid sequence: CASSRGTSGREQYF.

This chain joins TRBV5-1 and TRBJ2-3, with 16 positions matching TRBD2. Germline V CDR1 and CDR2: SGHRS, YFSETQ. Losses at the gene ends were 5 bases for V and 7 bases for J; bases not matched to a gene: 16. The CDR3 runs 19 residues. Here the CDR3 reads CASRWIPGLAGGPVNTQYF. The CDR3 nucleotides are TGCGCCAGCAGGTGGATACCGGGACTAGCGGGAGGGCCGGTAAATACGCAGTATTTT.

The chain joins TRBV2 to TRBJ2-1; D possibly corresponds to TRBD2 (5 bases). The CDR3 length is 13 residues. In germline, CDR1 is SNHLY, CDR2 FYNNEI. V lost 6 bases and J 0 bases, leaving 6 bases between the germline ends. CDR3 protein: CASSEGSYNEQFF. In nucleotides, the CDR3 is TGTGCCAGCAGCGAGGGCTCCTACAATGAGCAGTTCTTC. Complete variable domain (other parts from reference TRBV2 and TRBJ2-1): EPEVTQTPSHQVTQMGQEVILRCVPISNHLYFYWYRQILGQKVEFLVSFYNNEISEKSEIFDDQFSVERPDGSNFTLKIRSTKLEDSAMYFCASSEGSYNEQFFGPGTRLTVL.

V is TRBV19 and J is TRBJ1-1; D not certain. Trimming removed 6 bases at V and 8 bases at J, with 7 bases between. This CDR3 region has 10 residues. Germline CDR1 LNHDA, CDR2 SQIVND (reference sequence). This CDR3 is CASRAGEAFF. CDR3 DNA: TGTGCCAGTAGGGCGGGGGAAGCTTTCTTT.

This chain joins TRBV7-9 and TRBJ1-1; 7 bases map to TRBD1. The V and J ends lost 5 bases and 6 bases, in that order; junction bases with no gene match: 9. Germline-derived CDR1 and CDR2 are SEHNR and FQNEAQ (reference sequence). The CDR3 runs 14 residues. CDR3 bases: TGTGCCAGCAGCACAAAAGACAGGGTCTCTGAAGCTTTCTTT. Translation gives CASSTKDRVSEAFF.

The chain combines TRBV28 with TRBJ1-1; the D gene is possibly TRBD1 (6 bases). Germline values: CDR1 MDHEN, CDR2 SYDVKM. V lost 3 bases, J lost 2 bases, and 10 bases lay in between. The CDR3 has 14 amino acids. As DNA, the CDR3 is TGTGCCAGCAGTTTGACAGGAGCCAACACTGAAGCTTTCTTT. Amino acid sequence: CASSLTGANTEAFF.

With respect to this clone: Other DNA sequences in the sample encode the same CDR3. J is TRBJ2-3 and V is TRBV7-3; D is perhaps TRBD2 (5 bases). The V gene lost 0 bases and the J gene lost 5 bases, with 6 bases spanning the gap. Germline values: CDR1 SGHTA, CDR2 FQGTGA. The CDR3 is made up of 13 amino acids. DNA for the CDR3: TGTGCCAGCAGCTTAACCCGGGGAGATACGCAGTATTTT. This encodes CASSLTRGDTQYF.

The V and J genes are TRBV6-5 and TRBJ2-7, with 11 nucleotides matching TRBD2. V shed 7 bases and J 7 bases; nucleotides not matched to a gene: 9. Germline assignment: CDR1 MNHEY and CDR2 SVGAGI. CDR3 size: 14 residues. In nucleotides, the CDR3 is TGTGCCAGCAAGACGGGACTAGCGGCCAGTGAGCAGTACTTC. Translated: CASKTGLAASEQYF.

V gene TRBV28 combines with J gene TRBJ2-3, with a weak D call TRBD2 (7 bases). Trimming left V 4 bases short and J 0 bases short, with 23 bases between. This CDR3 has 19 residues. In germline, CDR1 is MDHEN, CDR2 SYDVKM. This CDR3 is CASSSAGGLATASTDTQYF. The CDR3 bases are TGTGCCAGCAGTTCAGCCGGGGGGCTAGCGACAGCTAGCACAGATACGCAGTATTTT.

This clone appeared a single time. The chain couples TRBV6-1 to TRBJ2-7; D gene ambiguous. The CDR3 is 13 amino acids. Trimming stripped 3 bases from V and 0 bases from J, with 6 bases between. CDR1 and CDR2 from the germline V gene are MNHNS and SASEGT. The CDR3 DNA reads as TGTGCCAGCAGTGACAGGCCCTCCTACGAGCAGTACTTC. Its translation is CASSDRPSYEQYF.

This sequence joins TRBV2 and TRBJ1-2; no definite D call. The CDR3 has 13 amino acids. Trimming took off 2 bases at V and 6 bases at J, with 10 bases between the two ends. CDR1 SNHLY and CDR2 FYNNEI come from the germline V gene. The CDR3 sequence is CASSEWRTDGYTF. The DNA for the CDR3 is TGTGCCAGCAGTGAATGGAGGACGGATGGCTACACCTTC.

The rearrangement uses TRBV2 and TRBJ2-1, with D possibly matching TRBD2 (8 bases). V dropped 4 bases and J dropped 6 bases, with 31 bases sitting between them. The germline gives CDR1 SNHLY, CDR2 FYNNEI. The CDR3 extends over 20 amino acids. CDR3 loop: CASSGRGPQSGSPQRNEQFF. CDR3 DNA sequence: TGTGCCAGCAGTGGAAGGGGGCCGCAGAGCGGGAGTCCCCAACGCAATGAGCAGTTCTTC.

This chain connects TRBV7-9 to TRBJ1-3; no firm D call. CDR1 is SEHNR, CDR2 FQNEAQ, per germline (reference sequence). This CDR3 is built from 14 residues. Between the trimmed V and J ends, which lost 3 bases and 1 base, there was a span of 7 bases. CDR3 sequence (DNA): TGTGCCAGCAGCTTGCCCGGGTCTGGAAACACCATATATTTT. It translates to CASSLPGSGNTIYF.

The chain joins TRBV3-1 (or the pseudogene TRBV3-2) to TRBJ2-1, with 7 bases aligning to TRBD1. This CDR3 spans 11 amino acids. J was trimmed by 9 bases and V by 7 bases; bases with no gene match: 3. Germline V CDR1 and CDR2: LGHDT, YNNKEL (reference sequence). The CDR3, as DNA: TGTGCCAGCACCGCAGGGGGTGAGCAGTTCTTC. Translating it yields CASTAGGEQFF.

This rearrangement joins TRBV6-5 to TRBJ2-1; 11 bases are shared with TRBD2. The CDR3 runs 15 residues. CDR1 and CDR2 from the germline V gene are MNHEY and SVGAGI. The junction had 5 bases not matched to a gene; V was cut back by 5 bases and J by 5 bases. The CDR3 bases are TGTGCCAGCAGTCTAGGGACTAGCGGAAACAATGAGCAGTTCTTC. It translates to CASSLGTSGNNEQFF.

The gene calls are TRBV28 and TRBJ2-7, with D maybe TRBD2 (6 bases). The CDR3 is 14 amino acids. The germline V and J ends were trimmed by 2 bases and 3 bases, with 11 bases remaining between them. Germline CDR1 MDHEN, CDR2 SYDVKM. The CDR3 nucleotides read TGTGCCAGCAGTTTAGGGCGGGGACTCTACGAGCAGTACTTC. Protein sequence: CASSLGRGLYEQYF.

The rearrangement joins TRBV16 to TRBJ2-3, with D tentatively TRBD2 (6 bases). The V end lost 4 bases, the J end lost 4 bases, and 9 bases lay between the germline ends. This CDR3 is 13 amino acids long. CDR1 is KGHSY, CDR2 FQNENV, per germline. The CDR3 sequence is CASSPSGADTQYF. DNA for the CDR3: TGTGCCAGCAGCCCGTCGGGAGCAGATACGCAGTATTTT.

The V call is TRBV3-1 (or the pseudogene TRBV3-2), the J call TRBJ2-5; the match to TRBD2 covers 8 bases. Looked up from germline, CDR1 is LGHDT and CDR2 is YNNKEL (reference sequence). The CDR3 is 15 amino acids. J lost 1 base, V lost 0 bases, and 1 base had no gene match. CDR3 residues: CASSQDTSGQETQYF. DNA of the CDR3: TGTGCCAGCAGCCAAGATACTAGCGGCCAAGAGACCCAGTACTTC.

V gene TRBV5-1 combines with J gene TRBJ2-3, with a possible D match to TRBD1 (6 bases). The germline V gene encodes CDR1 SGHRS and CDR2 YFSETQ. V shed 4 bases and J shed 2 bases, with 20 bases lying between them. This CDR3 comprises 17 residues. The CDR3: CASSQRTDRTPTDTQYF. CDR3 nucleotides: TGCGCCAGCAGCCAACGGACAGATAGGACTCCCACAGATACGCAGTATTTT.